A single sample gave rise to the 10 T cell receptor beta chains below, sequenced in a study of T cells in Graves' hyperthyroidism and ophthalmopathy. Regions amplified from RNA transcripts were the TCR beta CDR3 regions. The TCR CDR3 was amplified in a first-round RT-PCR using the HTBI primer set. Each CDR3 protein gets one entry after TCRdb re-called the multiplex PCR reads with MiXCR. Found here are about 360,000 distinct CDR3 sequences, roughly 14% of them singletons; the top ten hold 25% to 35%. Sequences were obtained from blood. These receptors were obtained from a woman under 30 with Graves' hyperthyroidism that later progressed to Graves' ophthalmopathy.

This clonotype was counted many times. The chain carries TRBV24-1 and TRBJ2-3; TRBD2 agrees at 12 bases. The CDR3 length is 16 residues. Germline CDR1 and CDR2: KGHDR and SFDVKD. The V and J ends lost 1 base and 3 bases, in that order; junction bases with no gene match: 1. CDR3 loop: CATSDFGTSGTDTQYF. The CDR3 DNA follows: TGTGCCACCAGTGATTTCGGGACTAGCGGGACAGATACGCAGTATTTT.

This clonotype was detected ten times or more. The rearrangement joins TRBV9 to TRBJ2-5, with 7 bases matching TRBD2. The CDR3 is 15 amino acids. Per germline, CDR1 SGDLS and CDR2 YYNGEE. V was clipped by 1 base and J by 1 base; unmatched bases: 4. CDR3 coding DNA: TGTGCCAGCAGCGTAATGGGGGGGGGCCAAGAGACCCAGTACTTC. Its translation: CASSVMGGGQETQYF.

This clonotype was seen repeatedly, ten times or more. The rearrangement joins TRBV29-1 to TRBJ2-7; maybe TRBD1 (6 bases). This CDR3 is 15 amino acids long. CDR1 is SQVTM, CDR2 ANQGSEA, per germline. The V end was cut by 2 bases, the J end by 5 bases, with 19 bases between. In nucleotides, the CDR3 is TGCAGCGTTGAAAACTGGACCCGCAGGGGCAACGAGCAGTACTTC. Residues: CSVENWTRRGNEQYF.

This clonotype was recorded at least ten times. The chain has TRBV28 and TRBJ2-7, with TRBD1 identical over 7 bases. J was trimmed by 5 bases and V by 0 bases; bases with no gene match: 4. Germline CDR1 and CDR2: MDHEN and SYDVKM. The CDR3 runs to 14 residues. The CDR3 spells CASSLWRGRHEQYF. In nucleotides, the CDR3 is TGTGCCAGCAGTTTATGGAGGGGGCGCCACGAGCAGTACTTC.

This clonotype showed up just a few times. The V gene is TRBV29-1, the J gene TRBJ2-1, with D possibly being TRBD2 (6 bases). The CDR3 covers 15 residues. V lost 1 base and J lost 5, with 15 bases in between. Germline V CDR1 and CDR2: SQVTM, ANQGSEA. DNA for the CDR3: TGCAGCGTTGAAGGGGGGGTGGGGTACAACAATGAGCAGTTCTTC. Encoded protein: CSVEGGVGYNNEQFF.

This clonotype was seen repeatedly, ten times or more. The chain has TRBV11-2 and TRBJ2-5; no clear D gene. The V end was cut by 0 bases, the J end by 5 bases, with 13 bases between. Germline CDR1 SGHAT, CDR2 FQNNGV. The CDR3 length is 15 residues. CDR3 bases: TGTGCCAGCAGCTTAGATCTTGGCAGGTTGGAGACCCAGTACTTC. Translation gives CASSLDLGRLETQYF.

This clonotype appeared many times. This sequence joins TRBV6-1 and TRBJ2-3, with a weak D call TRBD1 (5 bases). CDR3 size: 14 residues. Germline CDR1 reads MNHNS; CDR2 reads SASEGT. Deletions cut 3 bases from V and 5 bases from J, with 12 bases between. The CDR3 nucleotides read TGTGCCAGCAGTGACAGGGTATCCAAAGATACGCAGTATTTT. It is translated as CASSDRVSKDTQYF.

The rearrangement uses TRBV2 and TRBJ1-5; D remains ambiguous. Looked up from germline, CDR1 is SNHLY and CDR2 is FYNNEI. The ends were cut back, 9 bases at V and 4 bases at J, with 19 bases in the middle. The CDR3 runs 15 residues. Written as DNA, the CDR3 is TGTGCCAGTGGCGGATCGGCAGGACGAAATCAGCCCCAGCATTTT. Translated: CASGGSAGRNQPQHF.

A word on this clonotype: This may be a read error: a much more frequent sequence differs by one nucleotide. The chain joins TRBV10-3 to TRBJ2-7; a possible D gene is TRBD2 (5 bases). V shed 10 bases and J shed 4 bases, with 17 bases lying between them. CDR1 and CDR2 from the germline V gene are ENHRY and SYGVKD. The CDR3 spans 13 residues. The CDR3 reads CATRLSGSYEQYF. For the CDR3, the DNA is TGTGCCACCCGACTATCGGGAAGTTACGAGCAGTACTTC.

This chain links TRBV5-6 with TRBJ2-4, with 10 bases aligning to TRBD1. The V gene's germline CDR1 is SGHDT and CDR2 YYEEEE. The CDR3 is 13 amino acids. Unmatched junction bases numbered 4, after V lost 4 bases and J lost 9 bases. The CDR3 is CASSPTGGLIQYF. CDR3 bases: TGTGCCAGCAGCCCGACAGGGGGCCTCATTCAGTACTTC.